One and the same sample provided the 26 T cell receptor beta chains below, sequenced in a study of blood T cell repertoires in COVID-19. The method was immunoSEQ multiplex PCR; TCRdb's version includes in-frame clones alone and lacks a portion of them. The sample holds 95,000 to 150,000 clones; around 77% are singletons and the top ten take 16%. Sequencing was carried out using peripheral blood. The source is a man aged 60 to 75 with active or convalescent COVID-19.

The table lists this clone with a few counts. This chain uses TRBV29-1 with TRBJ2-7; D call uncertain. Germline loops: CDR1 SQVTM, CDR2 ANQGSEA. The V gene lost 4 bases and the J gene lost 6 bases, with 10 bases spanning the gap. The CDR3 is made up of 11 amino acids. CDR3 region: CSVAVPGEQYF. The CDR3 DNA is TGCAGCGTTGCGGTGCCTGGCGAGCAGTACTTC.

The chain employs TRBV11-3 and TRBJ2-3; D possibly corresponds to TRBD2 (6 bases). Germline CDR1 SGHNT, CDR2 YENEEA. The CDR3 spans 18 residues. Trimming took off 2 bases at V and 1 base at J, with 19 bases between the two ends. Here the CDR3 reads CASSLSGGGGSGTDTQYF. DNA of the CDR3: TGTGCCAGCAGCTTATCTGGGGGAGGAGGTTCTGGCACAGATACGCAGTATTTT.

The chain has TRBV11-3 and TRBJ2-1; 7 bases agree with TRBD1. V shed 5 bases, J shed 5 bases, and the junction held 6 bases outside the gene matches. The CDR3 covers 14 residues. The germline V gene has CDR1 SGHNT and CDR2 YENEEA. In DNA, the CDR3 is TGTGCCAGCAGCCCAATGGGGACAGACAATGAGCAGTTCTTC. Its translation: CASSPMGTDNEQFF.

The chain is built from TRBV4-3 and TRBJ1-1, with D maybe TRBD1 (5 bases). Germline CDR1 is LGHNA and CDR2 is YSLEER. The CDR3 extends over 14 amino acids. Trimming took 4 bases from V and 5 from J, leaving 14 bases between them. The DNA for the CDR3 is TGCGCCAGCAGCCCAGGCACGGGGGGGACTGAAGCTTTCTTT. Its protein product is CASSPGTGGTEAFF.

The CDR3 here is CASSVNRDGGNTIYF. The CDR3 nucleotides read TGTGCCAGCAGCGTCAACAGGGACGGAGGAAACACCATATATTTT. V gene TRBV9 combines with J gene TRBJ1-3; D is perhaps TRBD1 (6 bases). The ends were cut back, 2 bases at V and 4 bases at J, with 13 bases in the middle. CDR1 and CDR2 (germline): SGDLS, YYNGEE. This CDR3 spans 15 amino acids.

V and J are TRBV5-1 and TRBJ2-4; perhaps TRBD2 as D (5 bases). With 2 bases removed from V and 9 bases from J, the gap between germline ends came to 18 bases. The CDR3 length is 15 residues. The V gene's germline CDR1 is SGHRS and CDR2 YFSETQ. CDR3 coding DNA: TGCGCCAGCAGCTTTAACGGGGAGTCCCCCGGCATTCAGTACTTC. This gives the protein CASSFNGESPGIQYF.

The genes are TRBV9 and TRBJ1-1; TRBD1 matches at 10 bases. The CDR3 consists of 15 residues. V lost 2 bases, J lost 3 bases, and 4 bases stayed unmatched. The germline gives CDR1 SGDLS, CDR2 YYNGEE. CDR3 sequence (DNA): TGTGCCAGCAGCGTGGCCGGGACAGGGGACACTGAAGCTTTCTTT. As protein: CASSVAGTGDTEAFF.

The rearrangement joins TRBV10-3 to TRBJ1-1, with TRBD1 matching 7 bases. The J segment lost 1 base and the V segment lost 4 bases, leaving 6 bases of the junction unmatched. This CDR3 is built from 15 residues. Germline V CDR1 and CDR2: ENHRY, SYGVKD. CDR3 residues: CAISAPGQKNTEAFF. As DNA, the CDR3 is TGTGCCATCAGTGCCCCGGGACAGAAGAACACTGAAGCTTTCTTT.

The chain recombines TRBV5-1 with TRBJ2-5; 9 bases align to TRBD1. CDR1 is SGHRS and CDR2 is YFSETQ in the germline V gene. The CDR3 length is 16 residues. V lost 3 bases to trimming and J lost 5 bases; unmatched junction nucleotides: 11. The CDR3 region has the DNA TGCGCCAGCAGCTCGGGACAGGGACCATGGGGGGAGACCCAGTACTTC. Its protein product is CASSSGQGPWGETQYF. The full variable domain, with the rest looked up from reference TRBV5-1 and TRBJ2-5, is KAGVTQTPRYLIKTRGQQVTLSCSPISGHRSVSWYQQTPGQGLQFLFEYFSETQRNKGNFPGRFSGRQFSNSRSEMNVSTLELGDSALYLCASSSGQGPWGETQYFGPGTRLLVL.

The chain is built from TRBV6-5 and TRBJ2-7, with D maybe TRBD1 (6 bases). V was shortened by 8 bases and J by 5 bases, with 13 bases between the two germline ends. CDR1 is MNHEY, CDR2 SVGAGI, per germline. The CDR3 covers 12 residues. The CDR3, as DNA: TGTGCCAGCGGCAGGGGTTGGCACGAGCAGTACTTC. It encodes CASGRGWHEQYF.

In its sample, this clone was seen once. V usage is TRBV5-1 and J usage is TRBJ1-3; 9 nucleotides line up with TRBD1. CDR1 SGHRS and CDR2 YFSETQ come from the germline V gene. The CDR3 is 13 residues long. With 7 bases clipped from V and 3 bases from J, the junction kept 2 bases outside the gene matches. CDR3 nucleotide sequence: TGCGCCAGCTCGGACAGGGGTGGAAACACCATATATTTT. Its protein product is CASSDRGGNTIYF.

This sequence joins TRBV4-2 and TRBJ1-1; TRBD1 aligns across 9 bases. CDR3 length: 15 amino acids. The trim removed 1 base at V and 0 bases at J, leaving 0 bases unmatched. Germline lookup yields CDR1 LGHNA and CDR2 YNFKEQ. For the CDR3, the DNA is TGTGCCAGCAGCCAAGGACAGGGGGTGAACACTGAAGCTTTCTTT. Protein: CASSQGQGVNTEAFF.

The genes are TRBV6-2 or TRBV6-3 and TRBJ2-1; 13 nucleotides align to TRBD2. V trimming: 4 bases; J trimming: 0 bases; junction bases outside the gene matches: 3. This CDR3 has 17 amino acids. Germline CDR1 is MNHEY and CDR2 is SVGEGT. The DNA for the CDR3 is TGTGCCAGCAGTTTACGGACTAGCGGGAGCTCCTACAATGAGCAGTTCTTC. Translated: CASSLRTSGSSYNEQFF.

This rearrangement joins TRBV5-6 to TRBJ2-1; perhaps TRBD2 as D (5 bases). The CDR3 runs 13 residues. Germline V gene data show CDR1 as SGHDT and CDR2 as YYEEEE. Trimming pared 0 bases from V and 10 bases from J, leaving 11 bases between. CDR3 sequence (DNA): TGTGCCAGCAGCTTGGGCAGGCAGCGGGAGCAGTTCTTC. Protein: CASSLGRQREQFF.

The rearrangement uses TRBV27 and TRBJ2-7, with TRBD1 identical over 7 bases. The CDR3 is 16 amino acids. Germline CDR1 is MNHEY and CDR2 is SMNVEV (reference sequence). Trimming at V came to 6 bases and at J to 1 base, leaving 12 bases not matched to a gene. The CDR3 sequence is CASSPDPQGLSYEQYF. CDR3 coding DNA: TGTGCCAGCAGCCCGGACCCACAGGGGCTATCCTACGAGCAGTACTTC.

V usage is TRBV28 and J usage is TRBJ1-1; 10 bases fit TRBD1. CDR1 MDHEN and CDR2 SYDVKM come from the germline V gene. With 5 bases clipped from V and 1 base from J, the junction kept 10 bases outside the gene matches. The length of the CDR3 is 17 residues. The chain's CDR3 is CASSPAGQGRSNTEAFF. CDR3 DNA sequence: TGTGCCAGCAGTCCGGCGGGACAGGGGCGATCGAACACTGAAGCTTTCTTT.

V and J are TRBV24-1 and TRBJ2-7; 10 bases align to TRBD1. V lost 3 bases to trimming and J lost 2 bases; unmatched junction nucleotides: 3. This CDR3 has 15 amino acids. The V gene's germline CDR1 is KGHDR and CDR2 SFDVKD. CDR3 in DNA: TGTGCCACCAGTGATGTCGACAGGGGGCCCTACGAGCAGTACTTC. The encoded protein is CATSDVDRGPYEQYF.

The chain carries TRBV5-8 and TRBJ2-4; TRBD1 is a possible D gene (5 bases). Trimming took off 4 bases at V and 0 bases at J, with 17 bases between the two ends. There are 17 residues in the CDR3. The germline gives CDR1 SGHTS, CDR2 YDEGEE. The CDR3 is CASSPTVAGLAKNIQYF. CDR3 nucleotide sequence: TGTGCCAGCAGCCCGACCGTGGCAGGGTTAGCCAAAAACATTCAGTACTTC.

The V call is TRBV4-3, the J call TRBJ2-1; 7 bases are shared with TRBD2. V lost 0 bases and J lost 5; bases outside the gene matches: 4. The length of the CDR3 is 15 residues. Looked up from germline, CDR1 is LGHNA and CDR2 is YSLEER. CDR3 nucleotide sequence: TGCGCCAGCAGCCAAGAAGAGCGGGGTGACAATGAGCAGTTCTTC. This encodes CASSQEERGDNEQFF.

This chain uses TRBV12-3 or TRBV12-4 with TRBJ2-7, with 7 nucleotides matching TRBD1. V lost 5 bases, J lost 3 bases, and 4 bases stayed unmatched. The CDR3 spans 13 residues. The CDR3 here is CASSVRDSYEQYF. The DNA of the CDR3 is TGTGCCAGCAGTGTCCGGGACAGCTACGAGCAGTACTTC.

This chain links TRBV18 with TRBJ1-1; TRBD1 matches 9 bases. The CDR3 totals 13 residues. The V gene end was trimmed by 3 bases and the J gene end by 7 bases; junction bases not matched to a gene: 3. CDR1 and CDR2 from the germline V gene are KGHSH and LQKENI. CDR3 region: CASSPRTGDEAFF. The CDR3 DNA follows: TGTGCCAGCTCACCTCGGACAGGGGATGAAGCTTTCTTT.

The chain recombines TRBV11-2 with TRBJ2-7; 9 nucleotides align to TRBD2. This CDR3 contains 16 residues. V was clipped by 7 bases and J by 2 bases; unmatched bases: 12. CDR1 and CDR2 from the germline V gene are SGHAT and FQNNGV. In DNA form, the CDR3 reads TGTGCCAGCACTCCGGATGTGGCTAGCGGGACCTACGAGCAGTACTTC. Its protein is CASTPDVASGTYEQYF.

The chain carries TRBV7-2 and TRBJ1-3; D is unclear. Germline V lookup: CDR1 SGHTA, CDR2 FQGNSA. The V and J ends lost 1 base and 4 bases respectively, with 8 bases between them. This CDR3 comprises 14 residues. The CDR3 loop reads CASSLGAQGNTIYF. CDR3 nucleotides: TGTGCCAGCAGCTTAGGGGCTCAAGGAAACACCATATATTTT.

The J gene is TRBJ1-6, the V gene TRBV5-4; the D gene is possibly TRBD1 (6 bases). Germline-derived CDR1 and CDR2 are SGHNT and YYREEE (reference sequence). This CDR3 has 15 residues. Trimming took 4 bases from V and 9 from J, leaving 17 bases between them. Here the CDR3 DNA reads TGTGCCAGCAGCGACCCGGGGGGGGGCGCTTCACCCCTCCACTTT. This sequence encodes CASSDPGGGASPLHF.

This sequence joins TRBV6-6 and TRBJ1-6; 8 nucleotides match TRBD1. The germline V gene encodes CDR1 MNHNY and CDR2 SVGAGI (reference sequence). The ends lost 5 bases at V and 9 bases at J; junction bases unmatched: 12. The CDR3 covers 16 residues. The CDR3 nucleotides are TGTGCCAGCAGTACCCAGATCGGACAGGGTATTTCACCCCTCCACTTT. This codes for CASSTQIGQGISPLHF.

This chain's CDR3 is CASSPSLTVAKNIQYF. The CDR3 bases are TGTGCCAGCAGTCCGTCCCTTACTGTAGCCAAAAACATTCAGTACTTC. The chain recombines TRBV27 with TRBJ2-4; D unresolved. This CDR3 contains 16 residues. From germline, CDR1 is MNHEY and CDR2 SMNVEV (reference sequence). Trimming pared 5 bases from V and 0 bases from J, leaving 14 bases between.